Listed below are T cell receptor beta chains from one sample, sequenced in a study of cytomegalovirus exposure and HLA in healthy donors. The protocol was immunoSEQ multiplex PCR, while the TCRdb copy is restricted to in-frame clones and leaves out a portion. In the table there are 150,000 to 200,000 clones, 75% of which are singletons. Sequenced sample: PBMCs. These receptors were obtained from a male donor in good health and CMV-seronegative. Each CDR3 is given with its conserved first and last residue. D genes are given only for firm matches. Size is stated for part of the rows, as once, few or many counts, or as a class when the clone is expanded.

clone size: .; D gene: .; J gene: TRBJ1-2; V gene: TRBV6-5; CDR3 DNA: TGTGCCAGCAGTCCCCAACAGAGCTATGGCTACACCTTC; CDR3 protein: CASSPQQSYGYTF
clone size: .; D gene: .; J gene: TRBJ2-7; V gene: TRBV7-2; CDR3 DNA: TGTGCCAGCAGCTCGTCCTCCTACGAGCAGTACTTC; CDR3 protein: CASSSSSYEQYF
clone size: .; D gene: TRBD2; J gene: TRBJ2-5; V gene: TRBV30; CDR3 DNA: TGTGCCTGGACCGCGGCCGCCGGGAGGACGCAGACCCAGTACTTC; CDR3 protein: CAWTAAAGRTQTQYF
clone size: .; D gene: .; J gene: TRBJ2-7; V gene: TRBV7-3; CDR3 DNA: TGTGCCAGCAGCTTCGGGGTAGCCTACGAGCAGTACTTC; CDR3 protein: CASSFGVAYEQYF
clone size: .; D gene: .; J gene: TRBJ2-5; V gene: TRBV20-1; CDR3 DNA: TGCAGTGCTAGAGATCGGGAGACCCAGTACTTC; CDR3 protein: CSARDRETQYF
clone size: .; D gene: .; J gene: TRBJ2-1; V gene: TRBV6-7; CDR3 DNA: TGTGCCAGCAGTTGTACAACCGACTCCTACAATGAGCAGTTCTTC; CDR3 protein: CASSCTTDSYNEQFF
clone size: .; D gene: .; J gene: TRBJ2-7; V gene: TRBV28; CDR3 DNA: TGTGCCAGCAGTTTGTACAGGCTAGGCGAGCAGTACTTC; CDR3 protein: CASSLYRLGEQYF
clone size: few; D gene: .; J gene: TRBJ2-1; V gene: TRBV6-6; CDR3 DNA: TGTGCCAGCGGGGGGGCCACCGGTCGGTTCTTC; CDR3 protein: CASGGATGRFF
clone size: .; D gene: TRBD1; J gene: TRBJ2-3; V gene: TRBV5-6; CDR3 DNA: TGTGCCAGCAGCGCCTCACCGGGACAGGATACGCAGTATTTT; CDR3 protein: CASSASPGQDTQYF
clone size: few; D gene: TRBD1; J gene: TRBJ1-1; V gene: TRBV27; CDR3 DNA: TGTGCCAGCAGTCCCAGGACAGGGACGACTGAAGCTTTCTTT; CDR3 protein: CASSPRTGTTEAFF
clone size: .; D gene: .; J gene: TRBJ1-1; V gene: TRBV5-1; CDR3 DNA: TGCGCCAGCAGCTTGGGGAGCCAGGGGATGGGGTTCTTT; CDR3 protein: CASSLGSQGMGFF
clone size: .; D gene: TRBD1; J gene: TRBJ2-5; V gene: TRBV6-1; CDR3 DNA: TGTGCCACGAGGGCAGGGGGCGCCGGACAAGAGACCCAGTACTTC; CDR3 protein: CATRAGGAGQETQYF
clone size: once; D gene: TRBD1; J gene: TRBJ1-3; V gene: TRBV2; CDR3 DNA: TGTGCCAGCAGTTCCGACAGGGGTTACACCATATATTTT; CDR3 protein: CASSSDRGYTIYF
clone size: .; D gene: TRBD2; J gene: TRBJ2-3; V gene: TRBV7-8; CDR3 DNA: TGTGCCAGCAGCTTTTGGCGGGGGAGCACAGATACGCAGTATTTT; CDR3 protein: CASSFWRGSTDTQYF
clone size: many; D gene: TRBD2; J gene: TRBJ2-3; V gene: TRBV6-4; CDR3 DNA: TGTGCCAGCAGTGAAAGAACGGGGGGGCGTGATACGCAGTATTTT; CDR3 protein: CASSERTGGRDTQYF
clone size: .; D gene: .; J gene: TRBJ1-1; V gene: TRBV4-1; CDR3 DNA: TGTGCCAGCAGCCAGCGGAGTGAGGCTTTCTTT; CDR3 protein: CASSQRSEAFF
clone size: .; D gene: TRBD1; J gene: TRBJ2-5; V gene: TRBV11-2; CDR3 DNA: TGTGCCAGCAGCTCCGGACAGGGCCGCGAGACCCAGTACTTC; CDR3 protein: CASSSGQGRETQYF
clone size: .; D gene: .; J gene: TRBJ2-5; V gene: TRBV28; CDR3 DNA: TGTGCCAGCAGTCCGGACAGCATCATAGAGACCCAGTACTTC; CDR3 protein: CASSPDSIIETQYF
clone size: .; D gene: TRBD2; J gene: TRBJ2-7; V gene: TRBV11-3; CDR3 DNA: TGTGCCAGCAGCTTAGGCCCCCTAGCGGGAGGCTACGAGCAGTACTTC; CDR3 protein: CASSLGPLAGGYEQYF
clone size: .; D gene: .; J gene: TRBJ2-3; V gene: TRBV9; CDR3 DNA: TGTGCCAGCAGCCCTACAGGGTTGGGCACAGATACGCAGTATTTT; CDR3 protein: CASSPTGLGTDTQYF
clone size: few; D gene: .; J gene: TRBJ2-3; V gene: TRBV6-6; CDR3 DNA: TGTGCCAGCAGTTACCTCGGGGGACATACGCAGTATTTT; CDR3 protein: CASSYLGGHTQYF